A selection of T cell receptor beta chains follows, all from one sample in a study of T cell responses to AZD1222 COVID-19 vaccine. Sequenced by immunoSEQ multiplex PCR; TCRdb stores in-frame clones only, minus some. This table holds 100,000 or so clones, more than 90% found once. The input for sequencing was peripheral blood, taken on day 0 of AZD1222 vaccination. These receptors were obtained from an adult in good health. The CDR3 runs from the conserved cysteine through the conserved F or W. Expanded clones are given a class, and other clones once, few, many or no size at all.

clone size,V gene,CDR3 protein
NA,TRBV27,CASSTGQGLRVEAFF
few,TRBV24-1,CATRAANSYEQYF
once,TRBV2,CASEGDTGELFF
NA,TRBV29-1,CSARKELNTEAFF
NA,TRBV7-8,CASSLYLPQARNTEAFF
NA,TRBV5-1,CASSSGEKGAKNIQYF
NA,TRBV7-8,CASSFTGGSYGYTF
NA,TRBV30,CAWSRQGIGGYTF
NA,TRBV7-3,CASSRQGNDGYTF
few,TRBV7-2,CASSSTGTEAFF
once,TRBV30,CAWSVGGSNQPQHF
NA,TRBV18,CASSPDYYGYTF
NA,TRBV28,CASILNQLKGTEAFF
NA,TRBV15,CATSRDLAGVGVPYEQYF
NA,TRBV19,CASSRDSSYEQYF
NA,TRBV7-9,CASSNTGTGDGYTF
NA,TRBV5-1,CASSLVPSNSPNYGYTF
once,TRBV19,CASSTISGNTIYF
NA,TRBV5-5,CASSPGTGALPSNEKLFF
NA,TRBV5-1,CASSFGGSSYEQYF
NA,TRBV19,CASGKQGVYGYTF
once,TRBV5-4,CASSSNPGQGGSPLHF
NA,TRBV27,CASSPYLSQPQHF
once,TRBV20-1,CSAREDTEAFF
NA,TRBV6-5,CASRETGVWPQHF
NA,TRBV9,CASSPQTQPNTEAFF
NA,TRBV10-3,CAISESRTGITEAFF
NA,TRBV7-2,CASSLWVGLTEAFF
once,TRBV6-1,CASSETTGYWGNQPQHF
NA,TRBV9,CASSVLGNTEAFF
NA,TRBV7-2,CASSLAYGSWPYNEQFF
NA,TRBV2,CASSISGTGIYGYTF
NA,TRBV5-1,CASSSDPFSPEQFF
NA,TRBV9,CASSVVIGGWGEKLFF
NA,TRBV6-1,CASTRESLAKNIQYF
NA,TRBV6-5,CASSYQRDQPQHF
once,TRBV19,CASTSGYNEQFF
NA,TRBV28,CASSLSLFGGTPSNEQFF
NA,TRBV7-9,CASSYNPRDAAEAFF
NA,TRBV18,CASSPTSGSYNEQFF
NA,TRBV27,CASRSLGAPYNQPQHF
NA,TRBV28,CASSHLLGGAWYEQYF
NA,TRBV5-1,CASSLAGRTASLGSPLHF
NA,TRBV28,CASSTPSGNTIYF
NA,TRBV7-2,CASSLRSGQGQPQHF
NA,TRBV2,CASSPTPSSYEQYF
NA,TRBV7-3,CASSLIPGMTEAFF
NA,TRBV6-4,CASSATVNYGYTF
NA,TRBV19,CASSMWSGNYGYTF
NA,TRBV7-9,CASSFGGPSTDTQYF
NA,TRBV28,CASSFGLSGNTIYF
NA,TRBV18,CASSPREGSNEKLFF
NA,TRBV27,CASSFLWAGGANVLTF
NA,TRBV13,CASSLTGLGGNYGYTF
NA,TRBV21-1,CASSNRTVGNTIYF